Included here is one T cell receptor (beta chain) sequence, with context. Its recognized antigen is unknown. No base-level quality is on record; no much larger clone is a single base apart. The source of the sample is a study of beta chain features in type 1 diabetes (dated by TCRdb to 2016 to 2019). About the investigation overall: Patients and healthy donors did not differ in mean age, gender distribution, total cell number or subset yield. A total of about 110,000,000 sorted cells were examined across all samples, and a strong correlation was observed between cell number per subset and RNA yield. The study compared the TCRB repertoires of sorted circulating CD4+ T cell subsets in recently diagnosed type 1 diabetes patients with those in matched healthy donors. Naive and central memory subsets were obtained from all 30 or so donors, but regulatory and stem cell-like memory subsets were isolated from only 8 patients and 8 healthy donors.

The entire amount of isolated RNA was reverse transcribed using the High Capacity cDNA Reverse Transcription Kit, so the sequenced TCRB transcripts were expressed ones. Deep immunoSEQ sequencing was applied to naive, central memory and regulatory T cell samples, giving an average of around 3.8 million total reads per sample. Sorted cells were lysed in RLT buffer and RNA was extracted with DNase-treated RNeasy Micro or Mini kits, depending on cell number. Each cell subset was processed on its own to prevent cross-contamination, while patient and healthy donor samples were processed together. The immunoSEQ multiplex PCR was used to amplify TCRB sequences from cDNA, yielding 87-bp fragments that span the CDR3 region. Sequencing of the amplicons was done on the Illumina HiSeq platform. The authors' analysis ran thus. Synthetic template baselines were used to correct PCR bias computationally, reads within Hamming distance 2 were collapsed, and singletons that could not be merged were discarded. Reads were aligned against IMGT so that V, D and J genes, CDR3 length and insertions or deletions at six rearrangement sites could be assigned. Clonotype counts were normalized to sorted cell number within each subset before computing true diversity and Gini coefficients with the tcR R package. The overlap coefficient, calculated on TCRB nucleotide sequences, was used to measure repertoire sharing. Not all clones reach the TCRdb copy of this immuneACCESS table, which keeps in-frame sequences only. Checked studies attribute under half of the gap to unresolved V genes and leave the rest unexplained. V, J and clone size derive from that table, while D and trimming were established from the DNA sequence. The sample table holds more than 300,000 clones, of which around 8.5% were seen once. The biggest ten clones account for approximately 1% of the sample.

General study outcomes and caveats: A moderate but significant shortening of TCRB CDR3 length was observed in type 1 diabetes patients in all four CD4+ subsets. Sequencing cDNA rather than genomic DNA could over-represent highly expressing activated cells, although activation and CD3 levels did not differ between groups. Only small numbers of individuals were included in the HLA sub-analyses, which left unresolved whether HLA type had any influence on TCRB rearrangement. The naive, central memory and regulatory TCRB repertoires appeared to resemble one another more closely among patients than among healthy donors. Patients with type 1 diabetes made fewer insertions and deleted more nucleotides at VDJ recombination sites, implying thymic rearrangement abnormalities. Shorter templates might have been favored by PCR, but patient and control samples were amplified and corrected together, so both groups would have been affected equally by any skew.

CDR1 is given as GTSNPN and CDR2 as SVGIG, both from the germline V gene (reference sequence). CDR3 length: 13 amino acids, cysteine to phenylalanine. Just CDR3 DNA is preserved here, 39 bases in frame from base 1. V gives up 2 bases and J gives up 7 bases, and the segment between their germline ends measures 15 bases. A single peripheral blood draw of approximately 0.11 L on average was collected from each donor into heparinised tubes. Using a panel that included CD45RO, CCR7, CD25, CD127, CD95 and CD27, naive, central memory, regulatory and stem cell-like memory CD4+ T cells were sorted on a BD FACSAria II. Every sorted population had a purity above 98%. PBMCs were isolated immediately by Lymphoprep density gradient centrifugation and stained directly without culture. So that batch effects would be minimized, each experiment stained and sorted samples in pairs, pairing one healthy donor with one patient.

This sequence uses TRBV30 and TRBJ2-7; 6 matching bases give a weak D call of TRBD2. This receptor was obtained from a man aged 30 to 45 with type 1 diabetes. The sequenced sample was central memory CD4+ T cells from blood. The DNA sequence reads TGTGCCTGGAGTTGGCAGGGAGGAAGGGAGCAGTACTTC. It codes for CAWSWQGGREQYF.